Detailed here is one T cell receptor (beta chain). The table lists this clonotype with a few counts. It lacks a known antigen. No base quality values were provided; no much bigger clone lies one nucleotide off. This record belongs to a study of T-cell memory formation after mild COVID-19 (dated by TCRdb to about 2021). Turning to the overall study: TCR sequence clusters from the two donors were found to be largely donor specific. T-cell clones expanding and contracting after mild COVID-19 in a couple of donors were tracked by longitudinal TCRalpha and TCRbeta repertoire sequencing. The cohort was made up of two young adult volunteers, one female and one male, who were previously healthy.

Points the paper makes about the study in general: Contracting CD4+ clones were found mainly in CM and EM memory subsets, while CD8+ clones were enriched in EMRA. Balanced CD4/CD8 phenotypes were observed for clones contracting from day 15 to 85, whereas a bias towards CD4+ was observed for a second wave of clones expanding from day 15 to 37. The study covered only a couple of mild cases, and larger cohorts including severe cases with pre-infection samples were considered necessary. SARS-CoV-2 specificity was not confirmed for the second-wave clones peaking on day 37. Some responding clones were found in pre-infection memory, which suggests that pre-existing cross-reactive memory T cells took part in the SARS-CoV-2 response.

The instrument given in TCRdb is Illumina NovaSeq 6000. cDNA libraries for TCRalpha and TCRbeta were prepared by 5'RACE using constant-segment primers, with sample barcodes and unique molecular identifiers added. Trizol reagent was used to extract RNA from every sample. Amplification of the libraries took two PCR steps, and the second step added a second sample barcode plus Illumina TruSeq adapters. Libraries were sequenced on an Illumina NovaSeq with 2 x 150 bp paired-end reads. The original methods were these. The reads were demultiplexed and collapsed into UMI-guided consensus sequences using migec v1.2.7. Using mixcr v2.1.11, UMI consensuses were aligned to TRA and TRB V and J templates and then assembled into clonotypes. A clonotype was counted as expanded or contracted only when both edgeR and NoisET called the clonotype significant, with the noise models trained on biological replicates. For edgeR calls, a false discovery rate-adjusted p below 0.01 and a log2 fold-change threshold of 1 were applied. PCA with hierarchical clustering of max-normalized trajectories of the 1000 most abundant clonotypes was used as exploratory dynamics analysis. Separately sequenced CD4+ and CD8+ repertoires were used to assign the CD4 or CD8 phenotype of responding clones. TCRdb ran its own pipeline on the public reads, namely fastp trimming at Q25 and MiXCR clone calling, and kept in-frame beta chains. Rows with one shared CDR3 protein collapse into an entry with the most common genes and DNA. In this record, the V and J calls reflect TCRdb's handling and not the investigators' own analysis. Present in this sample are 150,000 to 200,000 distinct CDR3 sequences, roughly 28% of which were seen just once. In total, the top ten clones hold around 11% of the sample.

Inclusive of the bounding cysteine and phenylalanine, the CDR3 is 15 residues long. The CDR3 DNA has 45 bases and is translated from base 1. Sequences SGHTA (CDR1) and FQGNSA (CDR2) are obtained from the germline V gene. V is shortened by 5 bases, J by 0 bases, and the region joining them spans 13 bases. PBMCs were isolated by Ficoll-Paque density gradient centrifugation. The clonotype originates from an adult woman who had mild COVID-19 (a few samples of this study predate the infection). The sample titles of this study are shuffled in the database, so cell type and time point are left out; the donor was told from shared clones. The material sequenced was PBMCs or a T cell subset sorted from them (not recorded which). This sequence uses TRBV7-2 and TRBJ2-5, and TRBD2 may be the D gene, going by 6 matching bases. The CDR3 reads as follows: CASSPSRGNQETQYF. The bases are TGTGCCAGCAGCCCCAGCCGGGGGAACCAAGAGACCCAGTACTTC.